This TCR beta chain comes out of a study of T-cell memory formation after mild COVID-19. Study at large: TCR clusters were mostly confined to one donor each. General study points: Several responding clones turned up in pre-infection memory, indicating that cross-reactive memory may have taken part. CD4/CD8 balance characterized clones contracting day 15 to 85, and CD4+ skew characterized later expanders.

Of note for this clonotype: Its antigen remains unknown.

Germline CDR1 DFQATT, CDR2 SNEGSKA (reference sequence). J gave up 3 bases and V 3 bases, and 13 bases lay outside the gene matches. CDR3 length: 16 residues. UMIs and sample barcodes were carried by the TCR alpha and TCR beta cDNA libraries that 5'RACE produced using constant-segment primers. TCRdb processed the 5' RACE reads anew with MiXCR; each CDR3 protein has one entry. The repertoire has approximately 250,000 distinct CDR3 sequences, roughly 17% of them found once; the top ten carry more than 20%. The V call is TRBV20-1, the J call TRBJ1-2, with 7 bases matching TRBD1. The clonotype was recovered from a man younger than 30 who had mild COVID-19 (a few samples of this study predate the infection). Cell type and time point are not known. Sequenced material: PBMCs or a T cell subset sorted from them (not recorded which). DNA of the CDR3: TGCAGTGCTAGGGACCCTAGGACAGGTGGAGACTATGGCTACACCTTC. This codes for CSARDPRTGGDYGYTF.